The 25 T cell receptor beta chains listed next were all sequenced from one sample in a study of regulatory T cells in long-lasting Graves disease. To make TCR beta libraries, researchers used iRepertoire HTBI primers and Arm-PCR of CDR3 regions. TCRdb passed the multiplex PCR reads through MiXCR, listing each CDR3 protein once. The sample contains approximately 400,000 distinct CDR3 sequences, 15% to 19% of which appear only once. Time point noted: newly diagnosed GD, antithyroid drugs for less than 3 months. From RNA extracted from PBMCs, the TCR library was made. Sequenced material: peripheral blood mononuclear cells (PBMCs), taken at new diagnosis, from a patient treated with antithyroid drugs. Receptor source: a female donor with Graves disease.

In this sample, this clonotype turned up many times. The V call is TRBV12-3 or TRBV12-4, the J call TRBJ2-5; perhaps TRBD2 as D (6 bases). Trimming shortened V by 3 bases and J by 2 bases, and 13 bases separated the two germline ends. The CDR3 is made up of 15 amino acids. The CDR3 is CASSFRAGWQETQYF. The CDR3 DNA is TGTGCCAGCAGTTTCAGGGCGGGATGGCAAGAGACCCAGTACTTC.

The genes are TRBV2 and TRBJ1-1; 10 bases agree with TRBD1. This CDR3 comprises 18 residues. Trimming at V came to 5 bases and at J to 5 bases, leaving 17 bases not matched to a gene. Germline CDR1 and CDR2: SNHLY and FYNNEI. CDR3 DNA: TGTGCCAGCAGTCACATAGAGACAGGGGGCCTTACAAGGACTGAAGCTTTCTTT. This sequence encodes CASSHIETGGLTRTEAFF. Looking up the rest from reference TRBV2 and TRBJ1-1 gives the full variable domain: EPEVTQTPSHQVTQMGQEVILRCVPISNHLYFYWYRQILGQKVEFLVSFYNNEISEKSEIFDDQFSVERPDGSNFTLKIRSTKLEDSAMYFCASSHIETGGLTRTEAFFGQGTRLTVV.

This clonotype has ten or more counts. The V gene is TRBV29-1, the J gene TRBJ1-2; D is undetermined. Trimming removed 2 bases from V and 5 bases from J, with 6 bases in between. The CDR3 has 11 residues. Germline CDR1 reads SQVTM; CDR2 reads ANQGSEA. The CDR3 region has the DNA TGCAGCGTTGAACGGTCTTATGGCTACACCTTC. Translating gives CSVERSYGYTF.

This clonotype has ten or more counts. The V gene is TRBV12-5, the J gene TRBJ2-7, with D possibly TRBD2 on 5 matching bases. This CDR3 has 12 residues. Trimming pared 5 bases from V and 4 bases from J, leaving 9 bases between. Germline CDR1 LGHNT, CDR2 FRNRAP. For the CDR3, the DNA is TGTGCTAGTGGTCTTAGCGAATACGAGCAGTACTTC. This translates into CASGLSEYEQYF. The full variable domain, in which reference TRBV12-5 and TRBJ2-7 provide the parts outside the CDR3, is DARVTQTPRHKVTEMGQEVTMRCQPILGHNTVFWYRQTMMQGLELLAYFRNRAPLDDSGMPKDRFSAEMPDATLATLKIQPSEPRDSAVYFCASGLSEYEQYFGPGTRLTVT.

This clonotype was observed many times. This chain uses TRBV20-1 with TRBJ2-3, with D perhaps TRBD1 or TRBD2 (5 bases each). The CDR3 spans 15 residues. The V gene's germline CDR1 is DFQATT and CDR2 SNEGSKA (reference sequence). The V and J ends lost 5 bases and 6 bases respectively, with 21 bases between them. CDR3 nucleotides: TGCAGTGCTTGCCCCCGGGACGGATGGGGCGATACGCAGTATTTT. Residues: CSACPRDGWGDTQYF.

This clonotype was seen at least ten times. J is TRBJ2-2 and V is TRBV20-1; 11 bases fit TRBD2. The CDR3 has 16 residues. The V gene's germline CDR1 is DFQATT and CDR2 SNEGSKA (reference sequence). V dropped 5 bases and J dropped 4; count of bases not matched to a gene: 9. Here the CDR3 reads CSAPELAGVVTGELFF. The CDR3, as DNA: TGCAGTGCTCCAGAACTAGCGGGAGTCGTCACCGGGGAGCTGTTTTTT.

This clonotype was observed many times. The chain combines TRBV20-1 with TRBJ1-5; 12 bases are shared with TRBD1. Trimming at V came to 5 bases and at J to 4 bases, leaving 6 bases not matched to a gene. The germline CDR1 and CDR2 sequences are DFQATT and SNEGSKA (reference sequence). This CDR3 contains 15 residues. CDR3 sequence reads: CSAPEGQGANQPQHF. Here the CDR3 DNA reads TGCAGTGCTCCTGAGGGACAGGGGGCGAATCAGCCCCAGCATTTT.

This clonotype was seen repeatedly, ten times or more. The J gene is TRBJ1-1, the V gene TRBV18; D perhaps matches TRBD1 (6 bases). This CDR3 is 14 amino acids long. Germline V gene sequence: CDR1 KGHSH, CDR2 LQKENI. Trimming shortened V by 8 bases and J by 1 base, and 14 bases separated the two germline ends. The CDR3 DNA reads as TGTGCCAGCAGCCTTGAGACAGGGAACACTGAAGCTTTCTTT. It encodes CASSLETGNTEAFF.

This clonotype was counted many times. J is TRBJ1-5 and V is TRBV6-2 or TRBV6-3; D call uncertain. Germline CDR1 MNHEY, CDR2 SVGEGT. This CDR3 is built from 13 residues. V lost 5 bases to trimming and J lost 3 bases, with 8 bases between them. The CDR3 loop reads CASSPTTNQPQHF. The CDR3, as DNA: TGTGCCAGCAGTCCCACCACCAATCAGCCCCAGCATTTT.

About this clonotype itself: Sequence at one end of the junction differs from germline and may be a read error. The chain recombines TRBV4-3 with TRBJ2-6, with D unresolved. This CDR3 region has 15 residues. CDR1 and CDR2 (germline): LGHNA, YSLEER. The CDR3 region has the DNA TGCGCCAGCAGCCAAGGCCTCTCTGGGACCAACGTCCTGACTTTC. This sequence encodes CASSQGLSGTNVLTF.

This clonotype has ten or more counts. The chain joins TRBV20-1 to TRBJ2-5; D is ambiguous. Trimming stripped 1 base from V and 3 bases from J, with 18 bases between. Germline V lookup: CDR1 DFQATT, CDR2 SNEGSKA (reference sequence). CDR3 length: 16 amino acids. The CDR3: CSARVTAGTEKETQYF. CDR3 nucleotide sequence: TGCAGTGCTAGAGTCACGGCTGGTACCGAGAAAGAGACCCAGTACTTC.

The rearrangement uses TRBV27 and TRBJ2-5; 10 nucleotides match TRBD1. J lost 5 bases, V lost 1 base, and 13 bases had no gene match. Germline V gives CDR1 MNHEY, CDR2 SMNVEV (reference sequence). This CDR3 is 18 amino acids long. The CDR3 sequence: CASSLLGSGQGMGETQYF. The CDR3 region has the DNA TGTGCCAGCAGTTTATTGGGGTCGGGACAGGGGATGGGTGAGACCCAGTACTTC.

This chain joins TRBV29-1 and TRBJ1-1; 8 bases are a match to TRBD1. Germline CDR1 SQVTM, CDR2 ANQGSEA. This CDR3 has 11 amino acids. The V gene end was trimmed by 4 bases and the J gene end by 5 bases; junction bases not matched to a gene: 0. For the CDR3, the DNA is TGCAGCGTTGGACAGGGGACTGAAGCTTTCTTT. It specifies CSVGQGTEAFF.

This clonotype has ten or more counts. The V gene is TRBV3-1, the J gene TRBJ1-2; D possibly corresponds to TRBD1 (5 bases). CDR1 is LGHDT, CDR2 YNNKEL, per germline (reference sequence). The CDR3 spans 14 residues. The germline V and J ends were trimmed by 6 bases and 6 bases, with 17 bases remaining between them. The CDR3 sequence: CASRGLARRDGYTF. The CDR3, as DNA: TGTGCCAGCAGGGGGCTTGCCCGTCGGGATGGCTACACCTTC. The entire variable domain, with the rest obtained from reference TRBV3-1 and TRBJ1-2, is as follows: DTAVSQTPKYLVTQMGNDKSIKCEQNLGHDTMYWYKQDSKKFLKIMFSYNNKELIINETVPNRFSPKSPDKAHLNLHINSLELGDSAVYFCASRGLARRDGYTFGSGTRLTVV.

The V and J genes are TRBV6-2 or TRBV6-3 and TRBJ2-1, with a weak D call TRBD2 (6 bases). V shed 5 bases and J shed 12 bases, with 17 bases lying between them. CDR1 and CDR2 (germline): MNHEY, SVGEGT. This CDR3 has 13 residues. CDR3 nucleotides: TGTGCCAGCAGTGAAGTTTCTTTGGGGGGGCAGTTCTTC. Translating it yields CASSEVSLGGQFF.

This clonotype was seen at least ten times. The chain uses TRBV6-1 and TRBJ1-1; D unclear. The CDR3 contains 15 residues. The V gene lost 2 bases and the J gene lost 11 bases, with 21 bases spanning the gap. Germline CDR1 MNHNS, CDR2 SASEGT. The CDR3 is CASSESLAASTEAFF. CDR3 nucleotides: TGTGCCAGCAGTGAATCGTTAGCCGCGAGCACAGAGGCTTTCTTT.

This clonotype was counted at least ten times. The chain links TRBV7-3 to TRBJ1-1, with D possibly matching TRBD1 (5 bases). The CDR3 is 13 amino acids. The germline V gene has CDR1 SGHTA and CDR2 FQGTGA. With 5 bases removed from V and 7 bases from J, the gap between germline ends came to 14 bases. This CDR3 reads CASSLGALDEAFF. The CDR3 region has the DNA TGTGCCAGCAGCCTAGGGGCTCTGGATGAAGCTTTCTTT.

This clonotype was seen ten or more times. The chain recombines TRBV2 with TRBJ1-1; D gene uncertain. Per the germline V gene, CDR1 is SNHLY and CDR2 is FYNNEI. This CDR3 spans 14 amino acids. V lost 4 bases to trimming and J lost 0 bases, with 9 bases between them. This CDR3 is CASSVGELNTEAFF. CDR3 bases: TGTGCCAGCAGTGTTGGGGAACTGAACACTGAAGCTTTCTTT.

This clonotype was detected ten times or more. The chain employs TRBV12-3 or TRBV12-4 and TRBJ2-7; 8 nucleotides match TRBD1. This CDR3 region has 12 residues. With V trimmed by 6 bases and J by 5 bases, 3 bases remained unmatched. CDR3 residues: CASSQDRDEQYF. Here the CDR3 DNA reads TGTGCCAGCAGCCAGGACAGGGACGAGCAGTACTTC.

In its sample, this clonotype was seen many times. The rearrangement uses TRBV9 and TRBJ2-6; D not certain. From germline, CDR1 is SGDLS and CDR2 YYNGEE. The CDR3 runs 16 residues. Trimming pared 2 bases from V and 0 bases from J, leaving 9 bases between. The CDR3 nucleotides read TGTGCCAGCAGCGTGGGTCCCCGCTCTGGGGCCAACGTCCTGACTTTC. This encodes CASSVGPRSGANVLTF.

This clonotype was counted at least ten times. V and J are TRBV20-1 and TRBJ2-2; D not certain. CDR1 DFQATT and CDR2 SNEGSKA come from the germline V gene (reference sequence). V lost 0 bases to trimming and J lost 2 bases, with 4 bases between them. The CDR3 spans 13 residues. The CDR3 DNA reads TGCAGTGCTAGAGAACCTAACACCGGGGAGCTGTTTTTT. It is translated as CSAREPNTGELFF.

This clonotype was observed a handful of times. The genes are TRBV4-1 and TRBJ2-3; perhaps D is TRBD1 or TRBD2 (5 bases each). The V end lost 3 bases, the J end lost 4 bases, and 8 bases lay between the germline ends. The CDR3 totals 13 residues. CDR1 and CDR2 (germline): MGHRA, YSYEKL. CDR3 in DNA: TGCGCCAGCAGCCACGAGGGGTCAGATACGCAGTATTTT. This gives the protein CASSHEGSDTQYF.

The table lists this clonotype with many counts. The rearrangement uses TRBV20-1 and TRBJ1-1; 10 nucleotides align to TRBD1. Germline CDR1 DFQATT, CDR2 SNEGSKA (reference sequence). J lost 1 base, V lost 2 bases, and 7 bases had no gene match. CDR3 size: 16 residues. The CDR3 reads CSARPPTGGGNTEAFF. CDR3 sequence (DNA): TGCAGTGCTAGACCTCCGACAGGGGGCGGGAACACTGAAGCTTTCTTT.

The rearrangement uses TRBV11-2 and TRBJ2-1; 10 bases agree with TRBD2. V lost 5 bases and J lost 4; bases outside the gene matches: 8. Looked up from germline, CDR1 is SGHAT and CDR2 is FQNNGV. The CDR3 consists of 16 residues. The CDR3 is CASSQREGEGYNEQFF. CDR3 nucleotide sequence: TGTGCCAGCAGCCAGCGGGAGGGAGAGGGGTACAATGAGCAGTTCTTC.

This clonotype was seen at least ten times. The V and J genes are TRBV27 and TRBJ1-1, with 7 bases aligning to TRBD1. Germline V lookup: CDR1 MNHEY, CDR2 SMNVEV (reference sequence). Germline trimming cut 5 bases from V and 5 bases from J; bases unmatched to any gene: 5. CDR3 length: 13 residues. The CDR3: CASSAPRGTEAFF. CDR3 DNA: TGTGCCAGCAGTGCCCCCAGGGGGACTGAAGCTTTCTTT.